The clone carrying this T cell receptor (beta chain) turned up a few times. The antigen remains unidentified. Unique molecular identifiers were built into the TCRbeta library. TCRdb re-derived calls from the PCR reads in MiXCR, one entry per CDR3 protein. The repertoire holds just under 150,000 distinct CDR3 sequences, with 8.8% as singletons. The data are from a study of T-cell reconstitution after alpha-beta-depleted transplantation in children. Study observations and caveats: T cells produced anew were the main source of T-cell counts and diversity one year after transplant.

The specimen comprised PBMCs, mostly from graft donor cells, sampled 180 days after TCRalphabeta/CD19-depleted stem cell transplant. This TCR was sampled from a female patient under 10 years old who had a stem cell transplant for congenital amegakaryocytic thrombocytopenia, so the T cells may come from the graft donor.

The CDR3 DNA sequence: TGTGCCATCAGTCCTAGCGGGAGGGCCTACGAGCAGTACTTC. Encoded protein: CAISPSGRAYEQYF. The chain combines TRBV10-3 with TRBJ2-7, with 12 bases that match TRBD2. V trimming: 5 bases; J trimming: 2 bases; junction bases outside the gene matches: 1. The CDR3 totals 14 residues. Germline CDR1 and CDR2: ENHRY and SYGVKD.